A selection of T cell receptor beta chains follows, all from one sample in a study of blood T cell repertoires in COVID-19. Profiled with immunoSEQ multiplex PCR; TCRdb holds only in-frame clones, not every one. The sample shows 130,000 to 150,000 clones, over 75% of them seen only once. Source material: peripheral blood. Receptor source: a man aged 55 to 70 with active or convalescent COVID-19. The CDR3 runs from the conserved cysteine through the conserved F or W. D genes are given only for firm matches. Rows may omit the clone size; those that give it use once, few, many or a size class.

j_call | clone_size | v_call | d_call | cdr3_aa
TRBJ1-1 | few | TRBV27 | . | CASSLYGGTEAFF
TRBJ2-7 | . | TRBV7-5 | . | CVRSWGRDNSYEQYF
TRBJ2-3 | . | TRBV5-5 | . | CASSLGGLSSTQYF
TRBJ2-2 | . | TRBV7-3 | TRBD2 | CASSPNGGANTGELFF
TRBJ1-3 | once | TRBV7-9 | TRBD1 | CASSIDRGSWDTIYF
TRBJ2-3 | . | TRBV18 | . | CASSPGNSDTQYF
TRBJ2-1 | . | TRBV24-1 | . | CATSDFGARRGFYNEQFF
TRBJ1-3 | few | TRBV4-3 | . | CASSPGSGNTIYF
TRBJ2-1 | . | TRBV5-1 | TRBD1 | CASSPRDRGRGGSYNEQFF
TRBJ2-2 | . | TRBV6-2/TRBV6-3 | TRBD2 | CASSSLASGELFF
TRBJ2-3 | . | TRBV19 | . | CASSRPDGSTDTQYF
TRBJ2-7 | . | TRBV27 | TRBD2 | CASSFDPGTSRYEQYF
TRBJ2-3 | . | TRBV9 | TRBD2 | CASSVGTSGRDTQYF
TRBJ2-1 | . | TRBV6-5 | . | CASSQEASYNEQFF
TRBJ1-1 | . | TRBV10-3 | TRBD1 | CAISEARQGAGTEAFF
TRBJ2-4 | . | TRBV11-2 | . | CASSFRQTLAKNIQYF
TRBJ1-4 | few | TRBV4-2 | . | CASSQDPQGGEKLFF
TRBJ2-3 | . | TRBV24-1 | . | CATSGTGSGTDTQYF
TRBJ2-7 | . | TRBV19 | TRBD1 | CASRRTGGSYEQYF
TRBJ1-1 | . | TRBV7-9 | TRBD1 | CASSSTGGSTEAFF
TRBJ1-4 | . | TRBV28 | TRBD1 | CASSSSGQGYEKLFF
TRBJ2-1 | once | TRBV11-3 | . | CASSLSGEGVLFF